This TCR beta chain was profiled in a study of OX40 agonist ivuxolimab in advanced cancers. The wider study: Treatment of patients was with ivuxolimab, an agonistic anti-OX40 (CD134) antibody.

Broader study findings: The average count of expanded clones was higher among CD8+ T cells than among CD4+.

Here immunoSEQ multiplex PCR was the method, and the copy in TCRdb shows in-frame clones only, minus some. Of under 40,000 clones detected, around 83% appear once; the ten largest clones hold about 8.8%. Remarks on this clone: The antigen remains unidentified. The junction differs from germline at one of its ends, possibly a read error.

Looked up from germline, CDR1 is SSHAT and CDR2 is FNYEAQ (reference sequence). The CDR3 totals 13 residues. If patients had autoimmune disease history or systemic immunosuppression, they were excluded. Material: CD4+ or CD8+ T cells sorted from blood, obtained in a trial of the OX40 agonist ivuxolimab. This TCR derives from an adult with an advanced solid tumor such as melanoma, head and neck, liver or kidney cancer. This chain links TRBV7-7 with TRBJ2-3; D not resolved. The CDR3 protein is CASSLAQTDTQYF. CDR3 bases: TGTGCTAGCAGCTTAGCACAGACAGATACGCAGTATTTT.